The 17 T cell receptor beta chains listed next were all sequenced from one sample in a study of blood T cell repertoires in COVID-19. Clones were read by immunoSEQ multiplex PCR, and TCRdb kept only the in-frame ones, dropping some. The table includes 150,000 to 200,000 clones, 86% detected once. The sample consisted of peripheral blood. The receptors shown here come from a woman aged 55-75 years with COVID-19, enrolled during active disease.

This chain joins TRBV7-2 and TRBJ2-7; TRBD1 matches at 8 bases. The germline V gene encodes CDR1 SGHTA and CDR2 FQGNSA. The CDR3 is 15 residues long. J lost 4 bases, V lost 5 bases, and 10 bases had no gene match. CDR3 region: CASSPGTGRVYEQYF. Written as DNA, the CDR3 is TGTGCCAGCAGCCCAGGGACAGGAAGGGTATACGAGCAGTACTTC.

The V call is TRBV7-2, the J call TRBJ2-7, with 7 nucleotides matching TRBD1. From germline, CDR1 is SGHTA and CDR2 FQGNSA. CDR3 length: 13 amino acids. J lost 4 bases, V lost 4 bases, and 4 bases had no gene match. CDR3 loop: CASSSTGVYEQYF. CDR3 nucleotides: TGTGCCAGCAGCTCTACAGGGGTTTACGAGCAGTACTTC. The full variable domain, with the rest looked up from reference TRBV7-2 and TRBJ2-7, is GAGVSQSPSNKVTEKGKDVELRCDPISGHTALYWYRQSLGQGLEFLIYFQGNSAPDKSGLPSDRFSAERTGGSVSTLTIQRTQQEDSAVYLCASSSTGVYEQYFGPGTRLTVT.

This clone is medium-sized by share. The chain is built from TRBV5-8 and TRBJ2-1; D is perhaps TRBD2 (7 bases). CDR3 size: 15 residues. The germline gives CDR1 SGHTS, CDR2 YDEGEE. Trimming shortened V by 0 bases and J by 6 bases, and 13 bases separated the two germline ends. CDR3 loop: CASSLAPGGTNEQFF. CDR3 nucleotides: TGTGCCAGCAGCTTGGCACCGGGGGGCACCAATGAGCAGTTCTTC. The entire variable domain, with the rest obtained from reference TRBV5-8 and TRBJ2-1, is as follows: EAGVTQSPTHLIKTRGQQATLRCSPISGHTSVYWYQQALGLGLQFLLWYDEGEERNRGNFPPRFSGRQFPNYSSELNVNALELEDSALYLCASSLAPGGTNEQFFGPGTRLTVL.

The chain has TRBV11-2 and TRBJ1-1; D ambiguous. The CDR3 has 13 amino acids. Germline CDR1 is SGHAT and CDR2 is FQNNGV. Trimming cost V 1 base and J 0 bases, with 3 bases left between them. The CDR3 loop reads CASSLAVNTEAFF. The CDR3 region has the DNA TGTGCCAGCAGCTTAGCGGTGAACACTGAAGCTTTCTTT.

The chain joins TRBV4-2 to TRBJ2-2; 10 bases agree with TRBD2. V shed 7 bases, J shed 6 bases, and the junction held 5 bases outside the gene matches. Germline V gene lookup returns CDR1 LGHNA and CDR2 YNFKEQ. This CDR3 is 14 amino acids long. This chain's CDR3 is CASNLAGVAGELFF. CDR3 DNA sequence: TGTGCCAGCAACCTAGCGGGAGTCGCCGGGGAGCTGTTTTTT.

The chain couples TRBV5-1 to TRBJ1-2, with 8 bases that match TRBD1. J lost 7 bases, V lost 0 bases, and 8 bases had no gene match. In germline, CDR1 is SGHRS, CDR2 YFSETQ. The CDR3 consists of 15 residues. CDR3 coding DNA: TGCGCCAGCAGCTTGGGGACCCAGGGGGCAGGTGGCTACACCTTC. Its protein is CASSLGTQGAGGYTF. Drawing the rest from reference TRBV5-1 and TRBJ1-2, the complete variable domain is KAGVTQTPRYLIKTRGQQVTLSCSPISGHRSVSWYQQTPGQGLQFLFEYFSETQRNKGNFPGRFSGRQFSNSRSEMNVSTLELGDSALYLCASSLGTQGAGGYTFGSGTRLTVV.

The CDR3 DNA reads TGTGCCAGTACGGAGACAGGGGGCCTACGGGTCCTCCACTTT. Translating it yields CASTETGGLRVLHF. The gene calls are TRBV19 and TRBJ1-6; TRBD1 agrees at 10 bases. Trimming cost V 7 bases and J 15 bases; bases outside gene matches: 12. Germline CDR1 is LNHDA and CDR2 is SQIVND (reference sequence). The CDR3 totals 14 residues. The full variable domain, completed using reference TRBV19 and TRBJ1-6, is DGGITQSPKYLFRKEGQNVTLSCEQNLNHDAMYWYRQDPGQGLRLIYYSQIVNDFQKGDIAEGYSVSREKKESFPLTVTSAQKNPTAFYLCASTETGGLRVLHFGNGTRLTVT.

The chain recombines TRBV5-6 with TRBJ1-6, with D perhaps TRBD1 (5 bases). From germline, CDR1 is SGHDT and CDR2 YYEEEE. The CDR3 contains 15 residues. Trimming took off 1 base at V and 7 bases at J, with 12 bases between the two ends. The CDR3 coding sequence is TGTGCCAGCAGCTTGAACGGGGGGAGGAATTCACCCCTCCACTTT. This codes for CASSLNGGRNSPLHF.

This clone was recorded only once. The J gene is TRBJ2-7, the V gene TRBV29-1, with 9 bases matching TRBD1. The CDR3 consists of 13 residues. Germline V gene sequence: CDR1 SQVTM, CDR2 ANQGSEA. V shed 8 bases, J shed 6 bases, and the junction held 11 bases outside the gene matches. The DNA of the CDR3 is TGCAGCTTTGCAGGGACAGGGTTTGCCGAGCAGTACTTC. It yields the protein CSFAGTGFAEQYF.

There are a few counts of this clone. The J gene is TRBJ1-1, the V gene TRBV4-3, with D hard to call. Per germline, CDR1 LGHNA and CDR2 YSLEER. The CDR3 sequence is 14 residues long. V lost 4 bases and J lost 4, with 13 bases in between. CDR3 bases: TGCGCCAGCAGCCGCTCCCGGGAGAGCACTGAAGCTTTCTTT. This translates into CASSRSRESTEAFF.

The rearrangement uses TRBV4-3 and TRBJ2-7, with 8 nucleotides matching TRBD2. The V gene end was trimmed by 1 base and the J gene end by 0 bases; junction bases not matched to a gene: 5. CDR3 length equals 16 residues. CDR1 is LGHNA and CDR2 is YSLEER in the germline V gene. The CDR3 coding sequence is TGCGCCAGCAGCCAAGGGCGGAGCGGGAGCTCCTACGAGCAGTACTTC. Encoded protein: CASSQGRSGSSYEQYF.

The chain links TRBV6-4 to TRBJ1-2; 9 nucleotides agree with TRBD1. J was trimmed by 6 bases and V by 3 bases; bases with no gene match: 2. This CDR3 is 13 amino acids long. Germline values: CDR1 MRHNA, CDR2 SNTAGT. The DNA for the CDR3 is TGTGCCAGCAGTGATCGGACAGGGGATGGCTACACCTTC. Translating it yields CASSDRTGDGYTF.

Only one count was recorded for this clone. The V call is TRBV19, the J call TRBJ2-6, with a possible D match to TRBD2 (6 bases). The V gene's germline CDR1 is LNHDA and CDR2 SQIVND (reference sequence). Trimming cost V 9 bases and J 3 bases, with 21 bases left between them. There are 17 residues in the CDR3. In DNA form, the CDR3 reads TGTGCCAGCACCAGGAGGGATAAGGTGGGTGGGGCCAACGTCCTGACTTTC. Protein product: CASTRRDKVGGANVLTF.

The CDR3 nucleotides are TGTGCCAGCAACCTGGACAGGGGAACTTACGAGCAGTACTTC. This encodes CASNLDRGTYEQYF. The chain couples TRBV6-5 to TRBJ2-7, with 9 bases lining up with TRBD1. V was pared by 7 bases and J by 4 bases, with 8 bases of the junction left unmatched. The V gene's germline CDR1 is MNHEY and CDR2 SVGAGI. This CDR3 spans 14 amino acids.

The chain joins TRBV6-6 to TRBJ1-4; possible D gene TRBD1, 6 bases. The CDR3 runs to 14 residues. CDR1 is MNHNY, CDR2 SVGAGI, per germline (reference sequence). Trimming stripped 8 bases from V and 6 bases from J, with 16 bases between. The CDR3 reads CASGQAQGYEKLFF. In nucleotides, the CDR3 is TGTGCCAGCGGCCAAGCCCAGGGGTATGAAAAACTGTTTTTT.

The chain recombines TRBV6-5 with TRBJ1-3; no reliable D call. CDR1 MNHEY and CDR2 SVGAGI come from the germline V gene. The CDR3 covers 15 residues. Trimming took off 4 bases at V and 0 bases at J, with 10 bases between the two ends. The CDR3 sequence: CASSLGRSSGNTIYF. CDR3 coding DNA: TGTGCCAGCAGTTTGGGCCGCAGCTCTGGAAACACCATATATTTT.

CDR3 sequence (DNA): TGTGCCAGCAGCCCAGGCCCAGGGGTGGATGAAAAACTGTTTTTT. It translates to CASSPGPGVDEKLFF. The V call is TRBV11-2, the J call TRBJ1-4, with D possibly being TRBD1 (6 bases). Trimming took off 5 bases at V and 6 bases at J, with 16 bases between the two ends. The CDR3 has 15 residues. Per germline, CDR1 SGHAT and CDR2 FQNNGV.